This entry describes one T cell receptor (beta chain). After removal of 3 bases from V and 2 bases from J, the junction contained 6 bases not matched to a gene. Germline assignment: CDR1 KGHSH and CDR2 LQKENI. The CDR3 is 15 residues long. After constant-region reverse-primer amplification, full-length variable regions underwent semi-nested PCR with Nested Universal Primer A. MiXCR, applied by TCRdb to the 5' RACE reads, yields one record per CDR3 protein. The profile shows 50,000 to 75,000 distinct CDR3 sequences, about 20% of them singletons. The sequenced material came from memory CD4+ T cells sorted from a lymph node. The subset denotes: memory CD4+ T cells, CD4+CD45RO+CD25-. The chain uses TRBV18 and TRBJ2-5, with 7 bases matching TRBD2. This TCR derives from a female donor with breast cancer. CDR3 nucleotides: TGTGCCAGCTCACCGGCTGGCGGGAGTCAAGAGACCCAGTACTTC. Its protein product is CASSPAGGSQETQYF.